The 4 T cell receptor beta chains reported below all come from one sample, sequenced in a study of OX40 agonist ivuxolimab in advanced cancers. Assay used: immunoSEQ multiplex PCR; TCRdb lists only in-frame clones, some missing. The table shows tens of thousands of clones, with 80% to 90% occurring only once. The sample was CD4+ or CD8+ T cells sorted from blood, taken in a trial of the OX40 agonist ivuxolimab. The origin of the receptors is an adult with an advanced solid tumor such as melanoma, head and neck, liver or kidney cancer.

Of note for this clone: Other DNA sequences in the same sample also yield this CDR3. The chain uses TRBV9 and TRBJ1-1; D is ambiguous. From germline, CDR1 is SGDLS and CDR2 YYNGEE. Trimming left V 2 bases short and J 1 base short, with 6 bases between. The CDR3 covers 13 residues. The CDR3 DNA reads as TGTGCCAGCAGCGTTGGGCGGAACACTGAAGCTTTCTTT. It translates to CASSVGRNTEAFF.

The chain uses TRBV13 and TRBJ2-5, with D tentatively TRBD1 (6 bases). The germline CDR1 and CDR2 sequences are PRHDT and FYEKMQ (reference sequence). V lost 5 bases to trimming and J lost 11 bases, with 18 bases between them. The CDR3 is made up of 13 amino acids. This CDR3 is CASSLTGTKEQYF. The CDR3 DNA is TGTGCCAGCAGCCTGACAGGTACGAAGGAGCAGTACTTC.

This chain links TRBV13 with TRBJ1-5; D is undetermined. The germline V gene encodes CDR1 PRHDT and CDR2 FYEKMQ (reference sequence). Trimming stripped 3 bases from V and 8 bases from J, with 8 bases between. This CDR3 has 12 amino acids. In nucleotides, the CDR3 is TGTGCCAGCAGCTTGGGTGGGAAGCCCCAGCATTTT. Its translation is CASSLGGKPQHF.

CDR3 sequence: CASSRGTSVSYEQYV. For the CDR3, the DNA is TGTGCCAGCAGTAGAGGGACTAGCGTTTCCTACGAGCAGTACGTC. The chain joins TRBV6-1 to TRBJ2-7; TRBD2 aligns across 10 bases. CDR3 length: 15 amino acids. V was clipped by 5 bases and J by 1 base; unmatched bases: 5. CDR1 MNHNS and CDR2 SASEGT come from the germline V gene.